These 28 T cell receptor beta chains came from one sample sequenced in a study of CD8 T cells in Susac syndrome. An input of roughly 0.5 to 1 ug of RNA was subjected to reverse transcription using random hexamers. TCRdb re-called the immunoSEQ multiplex PCR reads with MiXCR, one entry per CDR3 protein. The table shows around 200,000 distinct CDR3 sequences, with about 94% occurring only once. Sequenced material: CD4+ T cells from PBMCs. The receptors were gathered from a human donor with Susac syndrome.

This chain uses TRBV12-3 or TRBV12-4 with TRBJ2-3; 9 positions agree with TRBD2. This CDR3 contains 17 residues. Trimming cost V 7 bases and J 8 bases; bases outside gene matches: 19. CDR3 sequence: CASTTSLLAGTHVTQYF. CDR3 bases: TGTGCCAGCACCACAAGCTTGCTAGCGGGAACGCATGTTACGCAGTATTTT.

The rearrangement uses TRBV7-3 and TRBJ1-6, with D possibly TRBD1 on 6 matching bases. The CDR3 has 15 residues. CDR1 SGHTA and CDR2 FQGTGA come from the germline V gene. The germline V and J ends were trimmed by 4 bases and 6 bases, with 13 bases remaining between them. The CDR3 DNA sequence: TGTGCCAGCAGCTCCCTACAGGGTGCTAATTCACCCCTCCACTTT. It translates to CASSSLQGANSPLHF.

The chain recombines TRBV29-1 with TRBJ1-2; 9 nucleotides align to TRBD1. Germline-derived CDR1 and CDR2 are SQVTM and ANQGSEA. Trimming removed 6 bases from V and 3 bases from J; junction bases left unmatched: 14. The CDR3 length is 16 residues. CDR3 amino acids: CSVTSWGTGTHYGYTF. The CDR3, as DNA: TGCAGCGTAACTTCTTGGGGGACAGGGACCCACTATGGCTACACCTTC.

This chain connects TRBV20-1 to TRBJ2-5; TRBD2 might be the D (5 bases). Trimming left V 2 bases short and J 5 bases short, with 6 bases between. The CDR3 has 11 amino acids. CDR1 DFQATT and CDR2 SNEGSKA come from the germline V gene (reference sequence). The CDR3, as DNA: TGCAGTGCTAGACGAGGGGAGACCCAGTACTTC. Translating gives CSARRGETQYF.

J is TRBJ2-1 and V is TRBV4-3; no reliable D call. The V gene's germline CDR1 is LGHNA and CDR2 YSLEER. The CDR3 is 19 amino acids. The V and J ends lost 3 bases and 0 bases respectively, with 21 bases between them. Here the CDR3 DNA reads TGCGCCAGCAGCCAGGCCCCGGCGATAGGCGTGAGCTCCTACAATGAGCAGTTCTTC. Translation: CASSQAPAIGVSSYNEQFF.

CDR3 sequence: CSAEKTVKNIQYF. The CDR3 DNA reads as TGCAGTGCCGAAAAGACAGTCAAAAACATTCAGTACTTC. V gene TRBV20-1 combines with J gene TRBJ2-4; TRBD1 is a possible D gene (5 bases). The CDR3 contains 13 residues. CDR1 and CDR2 (germline): DFQATT, SNEGSKA (reference sequence). Trimming stripped 6 bases from V and 3 bases from J, with 12 bases between.

V is TRBV15 and J is TRBJ2-3; D gene ambiguous. The CDR3 runs 15 residues. V lost 0 bases to trimming and J lost 1 base, with 8 bases between them. The germline V gene encodes CDR1 LNHNV and CDR2 YYDKDF (reference sequence). CDR3 nucleotides: TGTGCCACCAGCAGAGACTCTTTGGGCACAGATACGCAGTATTTT. Amino acids: CATSRDSLGTDTQYF.

The chain couples TRBV9 to TRBJ2-2; tentative D call: TRBD1 (5 bases). This CDR3 comprises 15 residues. Trimming pared 3 bases from V and 0 bases from J, leaving 9 bases between. Germline CDR1 reads SGDLS; CDR2 reads YYNGEE. CDR3 amino acids: CASSGTLANTGELFF. In nucleotides, the CDR3 is TGTGCCAGCAGCGGGACACTCGCGAACACCGGGGAGCTGTTTTTT. Supplemented by reference TRBV9 and TRBJ2-2, the full variable domain reads DSGVTQTPKHLITATGQRVTLRCSPRSGDLSVYWYQQSLDQGLQFLIQYYNGEERAKGNILERFSAQQFPDLHSELNLSSLELGDSALYFCASSGTLANTGELFFGEGSRLTVL.

The chain joins TRBV5-6 to TRBJ2-3, with 9 bases that match TRBD2. The germline V gene has CDR1 SGHDT and CDR2 YYEEEE. This CDR3 has 17 amino acids. Trimming cost V 0 bases and J 2 bases; bases outside gene matches: 7. CDR3: CASSLALAGALTDTQYF. The CDR3 DNA reads as TGTGCCAGCAGCTTGGCTTTAGCGGGGGCCCTCACAGATACGCAGTATTTT.

This chain uses TRBV21-1 with TRBJ1-4; no check of the table's D call, TRBD1, against the DNA was made. TRBV21-1 is flagged as a pseudogene. The CDR3 spans 14 residues. The CDR3: CASSGTGKDEKLFF. The CDR3 DNA sequence: TGTGCCAGCAGTGGAACAGGGAAAGATGAAAAACTGTTTTTT.

This chain connects TRBV5-1 to TRBJ1-2, with D hard to call. Trimming shortened V by 4 bases and J by 3 bases, and 7 bases separated the two germline ends. The CDR3 loop spans 12 amino acids. Per the germline V gene, CDR1 is SGHRS and CDR2 is YFSETQ. The CDR3 nucleotides read TGCGCCAGCAGCCCCGGCCACTATGGCTACACCTTC. Amino acids: CASSPGHYGYTF.

This clonotype has only one observation. The chain joins TRBV3-1 to TRBJ1-5, with D unclear. This CDR3 has 13 residues. Trimming removed 2 bases at V and 6 bases at J, with 8 bases between. Per the germline V gene, CDR1 is LGHDT and CDR2 is YNNKEL (reference sequence). Here the CDR3 reads CASSQRASQPQHF. CDR3 in DNA: TGTGCCAGCAGCCAAAGGGCGAGTCAGCCCCAGCATTTT. The full variable domain, with the rest looked up from reference TRBV3-1 and TRBJ1-5, is DTAVSQTPKYLVTQMGNDKSIKCEQNLGHDTMYWYKQDSKKFLKIMFSYNNKELIINETVPNRFSPKSPDKAHLNLHINSLELGDSAVYFCASSQRASQPQHFGDGTRLSIL.

This chain links TRBV9 with TRBJ2-1; the D gene is possibly TRBD2 (7 bases). The CDR3 has 17 amino acids. V gave up 3 bases and J gave up 0 bases, with 16 bases separating them. CDR1 and CDR2 (germline): SGDLS, YYNGEE. The CDR3 DNA is TGTGCCAGCAGCGAGGGGGGGCGGGGCCACTCCTACAATGAGCAGTTCTTC. Amino acids: CASSEGGRGHSYNEQFF. The full variable domain, completed using reference TRBV9 and TRBJ2-1, is DSGVTQTPKHLITATGQRVTLRCSPRSGDLSVYWYQQSLDQGLQFLIQYYNGEERAKGNILERFSAQQFPDLHSELNLSSLELGDSALYFCASSEGGRGHSYNEQFFGPGTRLTVL.

The chain combines TRBV12-3 or TRBV12-4 with TRBJ1-5, with D uncertain. The CDR3 consists of 13 residues. With 5 bases removed from V and 4 bases from J, the gap between germline ends came to 9 bases. The CDR3 loop is CASSRTDNQPQHF. CDR3 DNA sequence: TGTGCCAGCAGTCGGACGGATAATCAGCCCCAGCATTTT.

The chain joins TRBV12-3 or TRBV12-4 to TRBJ1-4, with no clear D. V was pared by 5 bases and J by 8 bases, with 9 bases between. This CDR3 is built from 12 residues. The CDR3 sequence: CASSPRLEKLFF. As DNA, the CDR3 is TGTGCCAGCAGTCCCAGACTGGAAAAACTGTTTTTT.

The CDR3 DNA reads as TGTGCCACCAGTGACCCGGGACAGCCAGATACGCAGTATTTT. Translation gives CATSDPGQPDTQYF. This chain links TRBV24-1 with TRBJ2-3; 7 nucleotides agree with TRBD1. In germline, CDR1 is KGHDR, CDR2 SFDVKD. V lost 4 bases, J lost 4 bases, and 4 bases stayed unmatched. CDR3 size: 14 residues.

The V and J genes are TRBV28 and TRBJ2-3, with D unclear. The germline CDR1 and CDR2 sequences are MDHEN and SYDVKM. The CDR3 totals 15 residues. The V gene lost 8 bases and the J gene lost 1 base, with 16 bases spanning the gap. The CDR3 region has the DNA TGTGCCAGCCCCCCTGGGCCGTGGCGCACAGATACGCAGTATTTT. The encoded protein is CASPPGPWRTDTQYF.

This chain links TRBV4-1 with TRBJ2-1; D is tentatively TRBD1 or TRBD2 (6 bases each). Per germline, CDR1 MGHRA and CDR2 YSYEKL. This CDR3 has 15 amino acids. With 0 bases removed from V and 8 bases from J, the gap between germline ends came to 14 bases. Here the CDR3 reads CASSQEGAGIHEQFF. The CDR3, as DNA: TGCGCCAGCAGCCAAGAGGGGGCGGGGATTCATGAGCAGTTCTTC.

The chain uses TRBV7-2 and TRBJ1-4; no reliable D call. The CDR3 length is 19 residues. V was pared by 3 bases and J by 8 bases, with 28 bases between. CDR1 SGHTA and CDR2 FQGNSA come from the germline V gene. CDR3 DNA: TGTGCCAGCAGCTTGGGGAGTACTCAGTTACCTCGACTAATCGAAAAACTGTTTTTT. Translating it yields CASSLGSTQLPRLIEKLFF.

The chain employs TRBV14 and TRBJ1-1; TRBD1 might be the D (5 bases). Germline CDR1 SGHDN, CDR2 FVKESK. The ends were cut back, 3 bases at V and 1 base at J, with 12 bases in the middle. The CDR3 is 15 amino acids. In DNA form, the CDR3 reads TGTGCCAGCAGCCAGATTCAGGGAAGGAACACTGAAGCTTTCTTT. Amino acid sequence: CASSQIQGRNTEAFF.

This clonotype was counted a single time. The chain employs TRBV3-1 and TRBJ2-7; D may be TRBD1 or TRBD2 (5 bases each). Trimming removed 1 base at V and 3 bases at J, with 13 bases between. CDR3 length: 15 residues. Germline values: CDR1 LGHDT, CDR2 YNNKEL (reference sequence). CDR3 residues: CASSQVAGTGYEQYF. For the CDR3, the DNA is TGTGCCAGCAGCCAAGTTGCCGGGACCGGCTACGAGCAGTACTTC.

The chain has TRBV20-1 and TRBJ2-3; 7 bases line up with TRBD1. CDR1 and CDR2 (germline): DFQATT, SNEGSKA (reference sequence). V lost 3 bases to trimming and J lost 0 bases; unmatched junction nucleotides: 9. CDR3 length equals 16 residues. The CDR3 DNA sequence: TGCAGTGCTAGGAATTACAGGGGTTCTAGCACAGATACGCAGTATTTT. Protein product: CSARNYRGSSTDTQYF.

The chain carries TRBV4-2 and TRBJ2-1; 9 positions agree with TRBD2. V was pared by 1 base and J by 6 bases, with 10 bases of the junction left unmatched. The germline V gene encodes CDR1 LGHNA and CDR2 YNFKEQ. This CDR3 comprises 17 residues. Here the CDR3 DNA reads TGTGCCAGCAGCCAAGCTCCGGGACAGCGGGGGGCCAATGAGCAGTTCTTC. This codes for CASSQAPGQRGANEQFF.

The chain uses TRBV30 and TRBJ2-5, with 9 bases identical to TRBD1. V lost 3 bases, J lost 5 bases, and 10 bases stayed unmatched. Germline CDR1 GTSNPN, CDR2 SVGIG (reference sequence). This CDR3 is 15 amino acids long. Here the CDR3 reads CAWSADRGGSETQYF. The CDR3 region has the DNA TGTGCCTGGAGCGCGGACAGGGGAGGGTCGGAGACCCAGTACTTC. The entire variable domain, with the rest obtained from reference TRBV30 and TRBJ2-5, is as follows: SQTIHQWPATLVQPVGSPLSLECTVEGTSNPNLYWYRQAAGRGLQLLFYSVGIGQISSEVPQNLSASRPQDRQFILSSKKLLLSDSGFYLCAWSADRGGSETQYFGPGTRLLVL.

The gene calls are TRBV12-3 or TRBV12-4 and TRBJ1-1, with 7 positions matching TRBD1. The CDR3 extends over 12 amino acids. After removal of 8 bases from V and 5 bases from J, the junction contained 5 bases not matched to a gene. CDR3 coding DNA: TGTGCCAGCCGAAAGACAGGGACTGAAGCTTTCTTT. Translated, it gives CASRKTGTEAFF.

This clonotype was counted once. The rearrangement links TRBV29-1 to TRBJ2-6; D remains ambiguous. V shed 4 bases and J shed 3 bases, with 4 bases lying between them. CDR1 is SQVTM, CDR2 ANQGSEA, per germline. The CDR3 consists of 12 residues. CDR3 protein: CSVGVGANVLTF. CDR3 nucleotide sequence: TGCAGCGTTGGGGTTGGGGCCAACGTCCTGACTTTC.

This clonotype was seen a single time. The CDR3 protein is CAWKNPGTIYEQYF. CDR3 DNA sequence: TGTGCCTGGAAAAACCCCGGGACAATCTACGAGCAGTACTTC. The chain employs TRBV30 and TRBJ2-7, with D possibly matching TRBD1 (6 bases). The CDR3 sequence is 14 residues long. Trimming shortened V by 4 bases and J by 3 bases, and 16 bases separated the two germline ends. CDR1 and CDR2 (germline): GTSNPN, SVGIG (reference sequence).

The rearrangement links TRBV7-2 to TRBJ2-2; no definite D call. Trimming stripped 7 bases from V and 2 bases from J, with 14 bases between. Germline lookup yields CDR1 SGHTA and CDR2 FQGNSA. This CDR3 region has 15 residues. The CDR3 DNA sequence: TGTGCCAGCACCCCCGTGAATCAAAACACCGGGGAGCTGTTTTTT. Translation: CASTPVNQNTGELFF. The complete variable domain, with remaining parts taken from reference TRBV7-2 and TRBJ2-2, reads GAGVSQSPSNKVTEKGKDVELRCDPISGHTALYWYRQSLGQGLEFLIYFQGNSAPDKSGLPSDRFSAERTGGSVSTLTIQRTQQEDSAVYLCASTPVNQNTGELFFGEGSRLTVL.